The 24 T cell receptor beta chains below come from one sample, sequenced in a study of blood T cells in healthy people across ages. Primers used in a second PCR of roughly 6 to 11 cycles were a sample-barcoded 5' primer and a J-beta primer mix. In TCRdb, the 5' RACE reads were re-called with MiXCR into one record per CDR3 protein. The sample contains about 1 million distinct CDR3 sequences, around 43% of which appear only once. The specimen sequenced was blood. Receptor source: a woman aged 60 to 75 in good health.

The chain joins TRBV5-1 to TRBJ1-1, with D maybe TRBD1 (6 bases). This CDR3 has 15 amino acids. Germline V gene data show CDR1 as SGHRS and CDR2 as YFSETQ. V was clipped by 0 bases and J by 13 bases, with 22 bases between them. Here the CDR3 reads CASSLAGVASPSSFF. The CDR3 DNA reads TGCGCCAGCAGCTTGGCAGGGGTCGCTTCCCCCTCCAGTTTCTTT.

This clonotype appeared a few times. The chain has TRBV6-5 and TRBJ2-7, with unresolved D. The germline CDR1 and CDR2 sequences are MNHEY and SVGAGI. Trimming left V 5 bases short and J 3 bases short, with 17 bases between. CDR3 length: 15 amino acids. CDR3 DNA: TGTGCCAGCAGTCCGGAGTTGCAGCCAAGCTACGAGCAGTACTTC. Translation gives CASSPELQPSYEQYF.

A single count supports this clonotype. J is TRBJ2-7 and V is TRBV30; D is uncertain. V was pared by 1 base and J by 3 bases, with 10 bases between. CDR1 is GTSNPN, CDR2 SVGIG, per germline (reference sequence). This CDR3 is built from 13 residues. In DNA, the CDR3 is TGTGCCTGGAGTGCCGGGTTCCTCTACGAGCAGTACTTC. Translating it yields CAWSAGFLYEQYF.

V and J are TRBV9 and TRBJ2-5; D call uncertain. The CDR3 extends over 13 amino acids. V was cut by 3 bases and J by 11 bases, with 17 bases left in between. Germline V gene sequence: CDR1 SGDLS, CDR2 YYNGEE. The CDR3 is CASSGRSSVEQYF. The CDR3 DNA is TGTGCCAGCAGCGGCAGGTCTTCGGTGGAGCAGTACTTC.

This clonotype was seen a handful of times. The CDR3, as DNA: TGTGCCAGCAGTTCCCCCGGCGGGAGCAGGGAGACCCAGTACTTC. This encodes CASSSPGGSRETQYF. V and J are TRBV28 and TRBJ2-5; 7 nucleotides agree with TRBD2. This CDR3 spans 15 amino acids. Germline values: CDR1 MDHEN, CDR2 SYDVKM. V was pared by 4 bases and J by 5 bases, with 10 bases of the junction left unmatched.

The V call is TRBV27, the J call TRBJ2-3; D is uncertain. Germline CDR1 is MNHEY and CDR2 is SMNVEV (reference sequence). This CDR3 spans 14 amino acids. V lost 2 bases and J lost 2, with 8 bases in between. CDR3 bases: TGTGCCAGCAGTTTAACGACCCCCACAGATACGCAGTATTTT. It yields the protein CASSLTTPTDTQYF.

Concerning this clonotype: A clone one base away is much larger, so this may be a read error. CDR3 sequence: CASSDLQGNRNYGFTF. In nucleotides, the CDR3 is TGTGCCAGCAGTGATTTACAGGGGAATCGTAACTATGGCTTCACCTTC. V gene TRBV25-1 combines with J gene TRBJ1-2, with TRBD1 matching 7 bases. The germline CDR1 and CDR2 sequences are MGHDK and SYGVNS. This CDR3 contains 16 residues.

This clonotype is medium-sized (0.01 to 0.1%) within its sample. The rearrangement uses TRBV10-3 and TRBJ1-2; the D is unclear. V lost 3 bases and J lost 0, with 11 bases in between. Germline V gene lookup returns CDR1 ENHRY and CDR2 SYGVKD. This CDR3 region has 15 residues. CDR3 amino acids: CAISDGSSSNYGYTF. CDR3 bases: TGTGCCATCAGTGACGGAAGTTCTTCTAACTATGGCTACACCTTC.

This chain uses TRBV12-3 or TRBV12-4 with TRBJ1-4; D remains unclear. The CDR3 is 15 amino acids. V gave up 5 bases and J gave up 8 bases, with 18 bases separating them. The CDR3 bases are TGTGCCAGCAGTCTTCTAATTCGGACGGAGGAAAAACTGTTTTTT. The encoded protein is CASSLLIRTEEKLFF.

This sequence joins TRBV7-9 and TRBJ2-5; TRBD2 aligns across 7 bases. After removal of 5 bases from V and 0 bases from J, the junction contained 12 bases not matched to a gene. CDR3 length: 17 residues. Germline V gives CDR1 SEHNR, CDR2 FQNEAQ (reference sequence). The CDR3 loop is CASSLNRLAVYQETQYF. The CDR3 bases are TGTGCCAGCAGCCTAAATCGACTAGCTGTGTACCAAGAGACCCAGTACTTC.

The gene calls are TRBV9 and TRBJ2-3; 9 bases match TRBD2. CDR1 and CDR2 from the germline V gene are SGDLS and YYNGEE. This CDR3 is built from 18 residues. The ends lost 0 bases at V and 2 bases at J; junction bases unmatched: 10. DNA for the CDR3: TGTGCCAGCAGCGTAGGGGTTAGCGGGAGTGTAGTCACAGATACGCAGTATTTT. Its protein product is CASSVGVSGSVVTDTQYF.

The table lists this clonotype with a count of one. The chain has TRBV7-3 and TRBJ2-1, with D perhaps TRBD1 (7 bases). CDR3 length: 17 residues. Germline V CDR1 and CDR2: SGHTA, FQGTGA. Trimming shortened V by 5 bases and J by 2 bases, and 19 bases separated the two germline ends. The CDR3: CASSPQVSRGAYNEQFF. The CDR3 nucleotides are TGTGCCAGCAGCCCCCAGGTGTCCAGGGGGGCCTACAATGAGCAGTTCTTC.

V and J are TRBV25-1 and TRBJ2-7, with a tentative D call TRBD1 (6 bases). The V end was cut by 6 bases, the J end by 4 bases, with 19 bases between. CDR3 length: 15 amino acids. Germline CDR1 is MGHDK and CDR2 is SYGVNS. CDR3 DNA: TGTGCCAGCAGCGACCCCCAGGGGATGCCTTACGAGCAGTACTTC. Translating gives CASSDPQGMPYEQYF.

The table lists this clonotype with many counts. V and J are TRBV7-2 and TRBJ1-2, with D possibly matching TRBD1 (5 bases). The CDR3 is 12 amino acids. Germline V gene lookup returns CDR1 SGHTA and CDR2 FQGNSA. V was shortened by 6 bases and J by 4 bases, with 9 bases between the two germline ends. The CDR3 reads CASRGRSYGYTF. CDR3 nucleotide sequence: TGTGCCAGCAGGGGGCGGAGCTATGGCTACACCTTC.

This clonotype was seen a few times. The chain combines TRBV20-1 with TRBJ2-7; the match to TRBD1 covers 7 bases. Germline V gene lookup returns CDR1 DFQATT and CDR2 SNEGSKA (reference sequence). Unmatched junction bases numbered 6, after V lost 5 bases and J lost 5 bases. CDR3 length: 12 residues. The CDR3 here is CSAAQGTNEQYF. For the CDR3, the DNA is TGCAGTGCTGCACAGGGGACGAACGAGCAGTACTTC.

This clonotype was detected a few times. This chain joins TRBV29-1 and TRBJ1-2, with a possible D match to TRBD1 (5 bases). Trimming took 5 bases from V and 7 from J, leaving 17 bases between them. The V gene's germline CDR1 is SQVTM and CDR2 ANQGSEA. This CDR3 region has 13 residues. The CDR3 sequence: CSVKGGAWGGYTF. In DNA form, the CDR3 reads TGCAGCGTTAAAGGAGGGGCGTGGGGTGGCTACACCTTC.

The CDR3 DNA reads TGTGCCAGCAGTTACGGGCGGGGGCCTTTCGACGAGCAGTACTTC. Translating gives CASSYGRGPFDEQYF. This chain links TRBV6-5 with TRBJ2-4, with a weak D call TRBD2 (7 bases). The J call is doubtful: the DNA matches TRBJ2-7 better. This CDR3 is built from 15 residues. Germline V gene sequence: CDR1 MNHEY, CDR2 SVGAGI.

In this sample, this clonotype turned up a few times. The V call is TRBV2, the J call TRBJ2-3; 7 bases map to TRBD2. CDR1 is SNHLY, CDR2 FYNNEI, per germline. The junction had 0 bases not matched to a gene; V was cut back by 6 bases and J by 3 bases. CDR3 length: 12 amino acids. Written as DNA, the CDR3 is TGTGCCAGCAGGCGGGAGACAGATACGCAGTATTTT. This encodes CASRRETDTQYF.

The chain employs TRBV5-5 and TRBJ2-1; 10 positions match TRBD1. CDR1 is SGHKS and CDR2 is YYEKEE in the germline V gene (reference sequence). The CDR3 length is 16 residues. The V segment lost 4 bases and the J segment 0 bases; nucleotides outside the gene matches: 4. The CDR3 protein is CASSLGTGASYNEQFF. The CDR3 DNA reads TGTGCCAGCAGCCTAGGGACAGGGGCCTCCTACAATGAGCAGTTCTTC.

This chain links TRBV20-1 with TRBJ2-5, with TRBD1 matching over 7 bases. Trimming cost V 6 bases and J 0 bases; bases outside gene matches: 1. Germline values: CDR1 DFQATT, CDR2 SNEGSKA (reference sequence). The CDR3 runs to 12 residues. This CDR3 is CSATGYQETQYF. DNA of the CDR3: TGCAGTGCGACAGGGTACCAAGAGACCCAGTACTTC.

V usage is TRBV14 and J usage is TRBJ2-1; D is possibly TRBD2 (5 bases). The CDR3 is made up of 16 amino acids. Germline V gene sequence: CDR1 SGHDN, CDR2 FVKESK. V was clipped by 1 base and J by 3 bases, with 13 bases between them. The CDR3: CASSQANPADYNEQFF. CDR3 in DNA: TGTGCCAGCAGCCAAGCGAATCCAGCGGACTACAATGAGCAGTTCTTC.

The chain uses TRBV6-5 and TRBJ2-5; TRBD2 is a possible D gene (7 bases). Trimming removed 7 bases at V and 1 base at J, with 19 bases between. The CDR3 runs to 16 residues. Germline V gives CDR1 MNHEY, CDR2 SVGAGI. The CDR3 nucleotides are TGTGCCAGCAAGGGGGGGCTGGCGCTTGGCCAAGAGACCCAGTACTTC. This codes for CASKGGLALGQETQYF.

This clonotype was found a few times. The chain links TRBV7-2 to TRBJ2-7; D perhaps matches TRBD2 (5 bases). CDR1 and CDR2 from the germline V gene are SGHTA and FQGNSA. The V gene lost 4 bases and the J gene lost 6 bases, with 16 bases spanning the gap. This CDR3 has 14 residues. CDR3 protein: CASSSQSLGSEQYF. The CDR3 DNA reads as TGTGCCAGCAGCTCCCAATCACTAGGTTCCGAGCAGTACTTC.

The CDR3 spells CASSPQDSGTQYF. The CDR3 DNA sequence: TGTGCCAGCAGCCCGCAGGACAGCGGTACGCAGTATTTT. The chain carries TRBV11-2 and TRBJ2-3; D is possibly TRBD1 (6 bases). CDR3 length: 13 residues. CDR1 and CDR2 (germline): SGHAT, FQNNGV. V was shortened by 5 bases and J by 8 bases, with 14 bases between the two germline ends.